This entry features one TCR beta chain sequence. Its antigen is unknown. Germline loops: CDR1 LGHNA, CDR2 YNFKEQ. V was pared by 0 bases and J by 0 bases, with 2 bases of the junction left unmatched. The CDR3 totals 16 residues. Sequenced by immunoSEQ multiplex PCR; TCRdb stores in-frame clones only, minus some. The table lists roughly 30,000 clones, approximately 78% of them singletons. The source of the sample is a study of CD4 T cells in relation to SARS-CoV-2 and coronaviruses. About the study: ViraFEST: approximately 10-day antigen culture of PBMCs, then TCR beta CDR3 sequencing.

Overall study results and limits: Each donor contributed either pre-pandemic or post-infection samples, not both. Compared with monoreactive clones, crossreactive clones showed significantly weaker SARS-CoV-2 expansion.

CD4+ T cells from unexposed donors were obtained before the COVID-19 pandemic (2011-2018). The cells were cultured for under twelve days before CD4+ T cells were isolated. Cells permitting, SARS-CoV-2 S/N and four cold-coronavirus spikes were tested on unexposed-donor CD4+ T cells. Source material: CD4+ T cells from PBMCs, cultured in vitro. The gene calls are TRBV4-2 and TRBJ1-3, with 7 bases fitting TRBD1. This TCR was recovered from a human donor in good health. DNA of the CDR3: TGTGCCAGCAGCCAAGAGGCAGGGGGCTCTGGAAACACCATATATTTT. This encodes CASSQEAGGSGNTIYF.